The entry below gives a single T cell receptor beta chain sequence along with its context. The sample originates from a study of blood T cell repertoires in COVID-19. Participant ages covered about 18 to 90 years across 20 to 25 US areas. Sequencing was performed with immunoSEQ multiplex PCR; in TCRdb, only in-frame clones are kept and a portion is missing. The data hold about 220,000 clones, with 85% to 90% observed a single time. The CDR3 is 16 amino acids. Deletions cut 2 bases from V and 0 bases from J, with 8 bases between. Per the germline V gene, CDR1 is SGHAT and CDR2 is FQNNGV. The receptor was derived from a woman aged 50 to 60 with acute COVID-19. This chain joins TRBV11-2 and TRBJ1-6; no clear D gene. The specimen was PBMCs or T cells enriched from blood (not recorded which). CDR3 coding DNA: TGTGCCAGCAGCTTATGGAGGAGCTCCTATAATTCACCCCTCCACTTT. Translation: CASSLWRSSYNSPLHF.